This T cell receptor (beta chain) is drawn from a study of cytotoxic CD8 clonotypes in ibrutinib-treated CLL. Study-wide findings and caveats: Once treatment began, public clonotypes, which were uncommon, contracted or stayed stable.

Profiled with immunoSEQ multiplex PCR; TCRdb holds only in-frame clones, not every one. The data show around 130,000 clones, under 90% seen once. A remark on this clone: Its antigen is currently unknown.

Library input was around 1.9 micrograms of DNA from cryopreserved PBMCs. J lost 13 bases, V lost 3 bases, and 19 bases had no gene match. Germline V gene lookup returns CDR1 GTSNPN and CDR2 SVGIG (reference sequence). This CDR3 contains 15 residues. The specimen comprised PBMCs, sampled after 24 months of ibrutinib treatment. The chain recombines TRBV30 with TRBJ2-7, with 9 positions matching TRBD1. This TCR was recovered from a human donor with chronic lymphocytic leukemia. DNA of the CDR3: TGTGCCTGGAGCCCAAAGGACAGGGGTCGGGTTCAGACATACTTC. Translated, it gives CAWSPKDRGRVQTYF.